This TCR beta chain emerged from a study of CD8 T cells in ankylosing spondylitis. Findings of the study overall: Ankylosing spondylitis blood seemed to carry a telltale TCR beta motif made of several highly homologous variants. Disease-linked clones displayed a CD8+ phenotype and appeared relatively rarely in peripheral blood.

One entry per CDR3 protein results from TCRdb running MiXCR on the 5' RACE reads. This sample has under 150,000 distinct CDR3 sequences, with around 9.3% found just once. There are 14 residues in the CDR3. The germline V and J ends were trimmed by 0 bases and 6 bases, with 9 bases remaining between them. The V gene's germline CDR1 is MNHEY and CDR2 SMNVEV (reference sequence). This clonotype occurred many times. What it binds is not known. The material sequenced was blood, either unsorted or a sorted T cell fraction (not recorded which). The chain joins TRBV27 to TRBJ2-4; TRBD2 might be the D (5 bases). The clonotype originates from a male donor with ankylosing spondylitis or in good health (not recorded which). Here the CDR3 reads CASSLSRAANIQYF. In DNA form, the CDR3 reads TGTGCCAGCAGTTTATCGAGGGCAGCAAACATTCAGTACTTC.